This TCR beta chain was retrieved from a study of radiotherapy plus CTLA-4 blockade in lung cancer. Study observations and caveats: Some TCR clones had been derived from tumors. These clones expanded in peripheral blood after radiotherapy plus ipilimumab.

V gave up 9 bases and J gave up 4 bases, with 9 bases separating them. Germline V gene lookup returns CDR1 LNHDA and CDR2 SQIVND (reference sequence). This CDR3 spans 11 amino acids. This clone was seen once. Its target is not known. Other DNA variants within this sample encode the same CDR3. TCRdb keeps only in-frame clones here, not all; method: immunoSEQ multiplex PCR. The sample carries some 110,000 clones, around 75% recorded once. J is TRBJ1-2 and V is TRBV19, with D possibly TRBD1 on 6 matching bases. The sequencing used peripheral blood, collected from a patient treated with radiotherapy plus ipilimumab. The sequence was collected from a human donor with non-small cell lung cancer who had a partial response to radiotherapy plus ipilimumab. The CDR3 DNA reads TGTGCCAGGTCAGGGGTCTATGGCTACACCTTC. It codes for CARSGVYGYTF.